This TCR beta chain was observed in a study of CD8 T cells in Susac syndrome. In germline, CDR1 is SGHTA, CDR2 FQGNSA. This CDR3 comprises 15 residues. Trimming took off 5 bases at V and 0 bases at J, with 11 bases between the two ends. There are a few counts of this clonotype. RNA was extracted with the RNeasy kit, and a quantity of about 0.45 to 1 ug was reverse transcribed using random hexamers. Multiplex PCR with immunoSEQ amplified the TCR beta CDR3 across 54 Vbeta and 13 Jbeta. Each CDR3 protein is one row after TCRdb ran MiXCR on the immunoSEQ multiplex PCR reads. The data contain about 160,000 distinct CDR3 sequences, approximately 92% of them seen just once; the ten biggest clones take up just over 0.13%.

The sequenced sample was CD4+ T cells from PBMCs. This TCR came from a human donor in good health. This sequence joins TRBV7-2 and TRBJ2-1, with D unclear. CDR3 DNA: TGTGCCAGCAGCCTGGACGCGAGCTCCTACAATGAGCAGTTCTTC. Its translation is CASSLDASSYNEQFF.